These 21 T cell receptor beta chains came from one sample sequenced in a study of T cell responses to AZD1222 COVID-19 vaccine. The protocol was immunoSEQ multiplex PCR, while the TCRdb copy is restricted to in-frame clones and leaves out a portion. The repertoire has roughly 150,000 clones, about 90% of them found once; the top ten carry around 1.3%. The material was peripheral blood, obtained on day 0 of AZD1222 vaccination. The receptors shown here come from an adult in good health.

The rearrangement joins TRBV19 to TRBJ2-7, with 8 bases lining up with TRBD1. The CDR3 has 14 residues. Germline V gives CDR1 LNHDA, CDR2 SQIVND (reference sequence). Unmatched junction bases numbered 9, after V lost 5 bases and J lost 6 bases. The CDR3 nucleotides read TGTGCCAGTAGTGGAGGACAGGGAGTGGGCGAGCAGTACTTC. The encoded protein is CASSGGQGVGEQYF.

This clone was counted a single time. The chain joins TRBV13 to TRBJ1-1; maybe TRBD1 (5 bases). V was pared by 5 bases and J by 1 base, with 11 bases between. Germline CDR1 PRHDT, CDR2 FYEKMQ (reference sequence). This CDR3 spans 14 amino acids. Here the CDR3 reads CASSGGDANTEAFF. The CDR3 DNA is TGTGCCAGCAGCGGAGGGGATGCGAACACTGAAGCTTTCTTT.

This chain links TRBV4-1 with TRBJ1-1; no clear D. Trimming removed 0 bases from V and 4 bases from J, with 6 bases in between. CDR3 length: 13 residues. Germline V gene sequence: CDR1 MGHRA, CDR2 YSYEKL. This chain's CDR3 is CASSQDLATEAFF. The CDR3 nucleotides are TGCGCCAGCAGCCAAGACCTGGCCACTGAAGCTTTCTTT.

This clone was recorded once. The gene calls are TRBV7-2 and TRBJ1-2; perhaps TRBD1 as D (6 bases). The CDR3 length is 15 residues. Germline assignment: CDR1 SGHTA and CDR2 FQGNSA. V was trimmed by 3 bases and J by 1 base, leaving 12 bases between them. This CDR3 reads CASSFSGALNYGYTF. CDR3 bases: TGTGCCAGCAGCTTCTCGGGGGCTCTTAACTATGGCTACACCTTC.

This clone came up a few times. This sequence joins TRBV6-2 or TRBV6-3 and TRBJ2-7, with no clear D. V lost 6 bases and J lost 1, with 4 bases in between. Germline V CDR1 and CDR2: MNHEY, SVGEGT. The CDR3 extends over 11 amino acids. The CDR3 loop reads CASSPSYEQYF. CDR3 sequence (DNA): TGTGCCAGCAGCCCTTCCTACGAGCAGTACTTC.

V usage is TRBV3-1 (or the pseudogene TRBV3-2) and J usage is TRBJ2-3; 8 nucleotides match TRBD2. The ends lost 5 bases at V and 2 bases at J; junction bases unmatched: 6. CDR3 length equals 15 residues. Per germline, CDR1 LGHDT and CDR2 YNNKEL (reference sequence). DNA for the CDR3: TGTGCCAGCAGCTCATCGGGGGGGCTCACAGATACGCAGTATTTT. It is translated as CASSSSGGLTDTQYF.

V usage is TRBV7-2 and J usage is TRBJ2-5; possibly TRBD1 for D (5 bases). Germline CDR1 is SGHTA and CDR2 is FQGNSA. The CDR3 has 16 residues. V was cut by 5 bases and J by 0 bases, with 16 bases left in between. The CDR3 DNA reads TGTGCCAGCAGCCATCAGGGAACTACGTACCAAGAGACCCAGTACTTC. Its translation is CASSHQGTTYQETQYF.

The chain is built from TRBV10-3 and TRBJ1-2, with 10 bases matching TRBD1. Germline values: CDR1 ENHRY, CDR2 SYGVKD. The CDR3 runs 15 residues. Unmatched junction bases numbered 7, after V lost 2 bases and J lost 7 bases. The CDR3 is CAISEKTGGRVGYTF. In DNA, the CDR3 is TGTGCCATCAGTGAGAAGACAGGGGGCAGGGTTGGCTACACCTTC.

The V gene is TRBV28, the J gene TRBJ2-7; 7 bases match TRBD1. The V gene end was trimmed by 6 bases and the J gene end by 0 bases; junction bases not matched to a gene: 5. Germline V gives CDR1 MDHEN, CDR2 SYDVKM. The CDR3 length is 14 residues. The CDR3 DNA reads TGTGCCAGCAGGATAGGACAGGCCTCCTACGAGCAGTACTTC. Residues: CASRIGQASYEQYF.

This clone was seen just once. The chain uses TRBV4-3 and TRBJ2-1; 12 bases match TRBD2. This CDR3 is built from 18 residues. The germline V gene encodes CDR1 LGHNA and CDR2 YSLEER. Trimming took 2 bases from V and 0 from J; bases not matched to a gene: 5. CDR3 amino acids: CASSQRTSGGSSYNEQFF. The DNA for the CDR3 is TGCGCCAGCAGCCAACGAACTAGCGGGGGGTCCTCCTACAATGAGCAGTTCTTC.

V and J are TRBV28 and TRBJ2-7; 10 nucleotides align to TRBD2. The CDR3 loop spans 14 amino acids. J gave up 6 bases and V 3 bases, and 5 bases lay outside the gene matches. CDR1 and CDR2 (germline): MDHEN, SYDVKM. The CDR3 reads CASSFIASGSEQYF. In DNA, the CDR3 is TGTGCCAGCAGTTTTATCGCTAGCGGGAGCGAGCAGTACTTC.

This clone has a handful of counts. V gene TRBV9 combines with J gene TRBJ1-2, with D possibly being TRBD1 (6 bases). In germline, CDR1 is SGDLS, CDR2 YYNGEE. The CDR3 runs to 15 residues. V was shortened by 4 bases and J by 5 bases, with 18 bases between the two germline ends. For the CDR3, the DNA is TGTGCCAGCAGCCCTAGGGACATCGGCGGATATGGCTACACCTTC. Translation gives CASSPRDIGGYGYTF. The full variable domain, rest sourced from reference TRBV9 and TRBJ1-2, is DSGVTQTPKHLITATGQRVTLRCSPRSGDLSVYWYQQSLDQGLQFLIQYYNGEERAKGNILERFSAQQFPDLHSELNLSSLELGDSALYFCASSPRDIGGYGYTFGSGTRLTVV.

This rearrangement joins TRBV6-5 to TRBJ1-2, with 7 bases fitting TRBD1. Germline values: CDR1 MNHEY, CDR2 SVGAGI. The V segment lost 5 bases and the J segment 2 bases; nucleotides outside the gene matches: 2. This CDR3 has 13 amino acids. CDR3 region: CASSQGGNYGYTF. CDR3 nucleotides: TGTGCCAGCAGTCAGGGGGGGAACTATGGCTACACCTTC.

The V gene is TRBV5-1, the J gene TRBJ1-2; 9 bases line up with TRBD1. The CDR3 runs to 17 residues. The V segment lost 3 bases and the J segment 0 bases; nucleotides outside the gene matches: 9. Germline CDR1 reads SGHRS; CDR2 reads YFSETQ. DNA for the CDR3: TGCGCCAGCAGCTCTTTGGGACAGGGTCCCGCTAACTATGGCTACACCTTC. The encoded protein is CASSSLGQGPANYGYTF.

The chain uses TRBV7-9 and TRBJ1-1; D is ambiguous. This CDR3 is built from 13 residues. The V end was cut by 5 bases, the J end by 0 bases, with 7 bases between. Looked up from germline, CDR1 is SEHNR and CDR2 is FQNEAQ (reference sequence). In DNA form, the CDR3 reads TGTGCCAGCAGCCCTATAATGAACACTGAAGCTTTCTTT. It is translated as CASSPIMNTEAFF.

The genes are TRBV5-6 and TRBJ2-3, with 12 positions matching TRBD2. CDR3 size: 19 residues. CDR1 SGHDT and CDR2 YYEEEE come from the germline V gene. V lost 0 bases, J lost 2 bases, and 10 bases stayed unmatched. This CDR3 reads CASSLEVRTSGVYTDTQYF. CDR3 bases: TGTGCCAGCAGCTTGGAGGTACGGACTAGCGGGGTTTACACAGATACGCAGTATTTT.

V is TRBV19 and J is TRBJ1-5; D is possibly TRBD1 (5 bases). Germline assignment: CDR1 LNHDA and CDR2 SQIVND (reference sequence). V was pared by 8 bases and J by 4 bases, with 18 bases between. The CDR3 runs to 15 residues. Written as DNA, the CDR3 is TGTGCCAGTGAGGAGGTGGGGGTAAGGAATCAGCCCCAGCATTTT. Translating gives CASEEVGVRNQPQHF. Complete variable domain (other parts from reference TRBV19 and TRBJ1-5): DGGITQSPKYLFRKEGQNVTLSCEQNLNHDAMYWYRQDPGQGLRLIYYSQIVNDFQKGDIAEGYSVSREKKESFPLTVTSAQKNPTAFYLCASEEVGVRNQPQHFGDGTRLSIL.

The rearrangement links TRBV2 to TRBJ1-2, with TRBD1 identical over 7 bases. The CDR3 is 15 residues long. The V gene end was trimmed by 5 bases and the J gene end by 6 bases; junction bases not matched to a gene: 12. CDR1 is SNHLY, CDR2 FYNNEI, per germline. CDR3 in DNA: TGTGCCAGCAGTCGCTTAGTAGGGGGCGAGGATGGCTACACCTTC. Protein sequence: CASSRLVGGEDGYTF.

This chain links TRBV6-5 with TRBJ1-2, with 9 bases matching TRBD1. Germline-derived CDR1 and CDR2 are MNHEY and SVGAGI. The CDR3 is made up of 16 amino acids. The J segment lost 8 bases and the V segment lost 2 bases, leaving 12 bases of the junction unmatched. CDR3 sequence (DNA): TGTGCCAGCAGTTACAACCCCACAGGGGGCGCGAAGGGCTACACCTTC. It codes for CASSYNPTGGAKGYTF.

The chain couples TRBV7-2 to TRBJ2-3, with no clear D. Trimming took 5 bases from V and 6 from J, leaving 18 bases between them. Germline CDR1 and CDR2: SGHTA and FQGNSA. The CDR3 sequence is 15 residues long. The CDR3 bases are TGTGCCAGCAGCCTATTAGTGGTAAATGGGGATACGCAGTATTTT. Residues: CASSLLVVNGDTQYF.

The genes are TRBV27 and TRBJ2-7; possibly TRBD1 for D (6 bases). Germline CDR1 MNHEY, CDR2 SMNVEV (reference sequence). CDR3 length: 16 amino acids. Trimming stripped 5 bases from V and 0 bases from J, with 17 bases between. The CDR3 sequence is CASSPRQVPSSYEQYF. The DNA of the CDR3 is TGTGCCAGCAGTCCAAGACAGGTACCGAGCTCCTACGAGCAGTACTTC.